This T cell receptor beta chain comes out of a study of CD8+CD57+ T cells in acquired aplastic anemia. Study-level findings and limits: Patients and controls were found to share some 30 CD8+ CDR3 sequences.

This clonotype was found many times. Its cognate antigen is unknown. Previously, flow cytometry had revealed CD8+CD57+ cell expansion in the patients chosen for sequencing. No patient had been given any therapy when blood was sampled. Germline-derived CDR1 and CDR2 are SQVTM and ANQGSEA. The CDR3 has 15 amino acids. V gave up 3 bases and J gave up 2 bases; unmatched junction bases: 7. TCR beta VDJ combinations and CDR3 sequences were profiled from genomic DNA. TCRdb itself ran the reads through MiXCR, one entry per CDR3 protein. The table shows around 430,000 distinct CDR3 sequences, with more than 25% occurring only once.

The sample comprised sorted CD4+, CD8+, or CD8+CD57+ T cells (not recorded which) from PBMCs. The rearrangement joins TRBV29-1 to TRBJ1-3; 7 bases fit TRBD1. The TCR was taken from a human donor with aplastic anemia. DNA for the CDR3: TGCAGCGTTGAGGAACGCCAGGGGGCTGGAAACACCATATATTTT. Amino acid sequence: CSVEERQGAGNTIYF.